This T cell receptor beta chain was sequenced for a study of OX40 agonist ivuxolimab in advanced cancers. Germline V gene data show CDR1 as MGHRA and CDR2 as YSYEKL. This CDR3 is 13 amino acids long. V lost 0 bases and J 7 bases, leaving 7 bases between the germline ends. Using immunoSEQ multiplex PCR, the repertoire was profiled, and TCRdb retains in-frame clones only, with some absent. This table has tens of thousands of clones, about four fifths appearing once. This sequence was found in an adult with an advanced solid tumor such as melanoma, head and neck, liver or kidney cancer. V usage is TRBV4-1 and J usage is TRBJ2-1; D is uncertain. Sequencing used CD4+ or CD8+ T cells sorted from blood, obtained in a trial of the OX40 agonist ivuxolimab. This chain's CDR3 is CASSQDELNEQFF. The CDR3 DNA reads TGCGCCAGCAGCCAAGACGAGTTAAATGAGCAGTTCTTC.